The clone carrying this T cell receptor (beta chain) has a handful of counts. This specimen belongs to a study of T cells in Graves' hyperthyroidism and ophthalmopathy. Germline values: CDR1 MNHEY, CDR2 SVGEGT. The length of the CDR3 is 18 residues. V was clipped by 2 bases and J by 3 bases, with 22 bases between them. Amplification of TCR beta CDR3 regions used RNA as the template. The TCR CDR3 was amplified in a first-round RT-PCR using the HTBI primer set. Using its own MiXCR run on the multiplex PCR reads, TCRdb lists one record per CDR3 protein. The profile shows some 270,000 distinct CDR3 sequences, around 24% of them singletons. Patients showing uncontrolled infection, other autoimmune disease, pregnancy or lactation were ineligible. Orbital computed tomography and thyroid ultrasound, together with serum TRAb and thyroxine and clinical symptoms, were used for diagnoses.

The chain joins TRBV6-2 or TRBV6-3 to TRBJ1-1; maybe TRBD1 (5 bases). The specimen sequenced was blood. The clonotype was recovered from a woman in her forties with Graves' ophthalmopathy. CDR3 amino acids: CASSYPINKKGLDTEAFF. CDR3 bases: TGTGCCAGCAGTTACCCGATAAATAAAAAGGGGTTGGACACTGAAGCTTTCTTT.